This is a list of T cell receptor beta chains from one sample in a study of blood T cell repertoires in COVID-19. Here immunoSEQ multiplex PCR was the method, and the copy in TCRdb shows in-frame clones only, minus some. The sample carries 30,000 to 35,000 clones, 60% to 80% recorded once. The sample consisted of peripheral blood. All receptors come from a man older than 75 with acute or convalescent COVID-19. CDR3s include the opening cysteine and the closing phenylalanine or tryptophan. The order of the fields is clone size, D gene, V gene, J gene, CDR3 DNA, CDR3 protein. A D gene is named only where the DNA matches it firmly. For some rows the clone size is stated as once, few or many, or as a class when expanded; others skip it.

NA	NA	TRBV28	TRBJ2-7	TGTGCCAGCAGTTCCCCCGCGACTACAACCTACGAGCAGTACTTC	CASSSPATTTYEQYF
once	TRBD2	TRBV5-4	TRBJ2-1	TGTGCCAGCAGCTTGATGTCTGCGGGAGGCAATGAGCAGTTCTTC	CASSLMSAGGNEQFF
NA	TRBD1	TRBV4-3	TRBJ2-7	TGCGCCAGCAGCCCAGCGACAGGGCCCTACGAGCAGTACTTC	CASSPATGPYEQYF
NA	NA	TRBV5-1	TRBJ2-5	TGCGCCAGCAGCTTGGGTCGGTTCCAAGAGACCCAGTACTTC	CASSLGRFQETQYF
NA	TRBD1	TRBV6-2/TRBV6-3	TRBJ1-2	TGTGCCAGCAGTTACTCAGAGGGGGCGCGGGGCTACACCTTC	CASSYSEGARGYTF
NA	NA	TRBV2	TRBJ2-3	TGTGCCAGCAGTGCACCTCGGGATACGCAGTATTTT	CASSAPRDTQYF
NA	NA	TRBV5-1	TRBJ1-4	TGCGCCAGCAGTGAGGGCCAGAGCGCAACTAATGAAAAACTGTTTTTT	CASSEGQSATNEKLFF
NA	NA	TRBV14	TRBJ2-7	TGTGCCAGCAGCCGGAAAATCGGAGGACAGCTAGCCTACGAGCAGTACTTC	CASSRKIGGQLAYEQYF
NA	TRBD1	TRBV18	TRBJ2-7	TGTGCCAGCTCAAGCCGCGGGACAGGGGGTTACGAGCAGTACTTC	CASSSRGTGGYEQYF
once	TRBD1	TRBV7-9	TRBJ2-4	TGTGCCAGCAGCCTAGGACAGGGACCAAACATTCAGTACTTC	CASSLGQGPNIQYF